The rows below give T cell receptor beta chains drawn from one sample of a study of blood T cell repertoires in COVID-19. Sequencing was performed with immunoSEQ multiplex PCR; in TCRdb, only in-frame clones are kept and a portion is missing. This table holds 200,000 to 250,000 clones, around 89% found once. Specimen: PBMCs or T cells enriched from blood (not recorded which). The receptors were sampled from a man in his thirties or forties who had been exposed to COVID-19. Both conserved end residues are part of each CDR3. The D gene is left open where the match is weak. Some rows mark clone size as missing; the rest say once, few, many or name a class of expanded clone.

TRBV5-5	NA	NA	TRBJ1-2	CASSLSLRQEYYGYTF	TGTGCCAGCAGCTTATCACTTAGACAGGAGTACTATGGCTACACCTTC
TRBV7-8	NA	NA	TRBJ2-5	CASSLGTGKKETQYF	TGTGCCAGCAGCTTAGGGACCGGGAAGAAAGAGACCCAGTACTTC
TRBV5-4	NA	NA	TRBJ2-3	CASSSYFRVAVTDTQYF	TGTGCCAGCAGTTCCTACTTCCGGGTCGCGGTCACAGATACGCAGTATTTT
TRBV2	NA	TRBD1	TRBJ1-1	CASSGTGQGATEAFF	TGTGCCAGCAGTGGAACGGGACAGGGGGCCACAGAAGCTTTCTTT
TRBV3-1/TRBV3-2	NA	TRBD2	TRBJ2-7	CASRDSGGSYEQYF	TGTGCCAGCAGGGATAGCGGGGGGTCCTACGAGCAGTACTTC
TRBV13	NA	TRBD1	TRBJ1-4	CASSLGRGQTNEKLFF	TGTGCCAGCAGCTTAGGAAGGGGGCAAACTAATGAAAAACTGTTTTTT
TRBV9	NA	NA	TRBJ1-6	CASSVGHTARDSPLHF	TGTGCCAGCAGCGTAGGGCACACGGCGAGGGATTCACCCCTCCACTTT
TRBV7-9	NA	NA	TRBJ2-5	CASSLALWETQYF	TGTGCCAGCAGCTTAGCCCTATGGGAGACCCAGTACTTC
TRBV30	NA	NA	TRBJ1-4	CAWSAGFSGEKLFF	TGTGCCTGGAGTGCTGGATTTTCGGGGGAAAAACTGTTTTTT
TRBV7-9	NA	NA	TRBJ2-3	CASSQDQTGPQYF	TGTGCCAGCAGCCAAGATCAAACCGGTCCGCAGTATTTT
TRBV18	once	TRBD1	TRBJ1-6	CASSPGQGGSPLHF	TGTGCCAGCTCCCCAGGACAGGGGGGATCACCCCTCCACTTT
TRBV28	NA	NA	TRBJ1-5	CASSFHGRVDQPQHF	TGTGCCAGCAGTTTTCATGGGCGGGTGGATCAGCCCCAGCATTTT
TRBV5-1	NA	TRBD2	TRBJ2-5	CASSLDLGGNGETQYF	TGCGCCAGCAGCTTGGATCTCGGGGGGAACGGAGAGACCCAGTACTTC
TRBV5-6	NA	NA	TRBJ2-5	CASSLGTVGETQYF	TGTGCCAGCAGCTTGGGTACAGTTGGAGAGACCCAGTACTTC
TRBV27	few	NA	TRBJ2-5	CASSLGGGPQYF	TGTGCCAGCAGTTTAGGGGGAGGACCCCAGTACTTC
TRBV2	NA	NA	TRBJ1-6	CASISGSANSPLHF	TGTGCCAGCATCTCCGGGTCGGCTAATTCACCCCTCCACTTT
TRBV24-1	NA	TRBD1	TRBJ2-1	CATSDSTGFPYNEQFF	TGTGCCACCAGTGATTCGACAGGGTTCCCCTACAATGAGCAGTTCTTC
TRBV7-8	NA	NA	TRBJ1-2	CASSLETGLYGYTF	TGTGCCAGCAGCTTAGAAACAGGTCTCTATGGCTACACCTTC
TRBV6-2/TRBV6-3	NA	NA	TRBJ2-3	CASTPTRSTDTQYF	TGTGCCAGCACCCCAACCCGGAGCACAGATACGCAGTATTTT
TRBV25-1	NA	NA	TRBJ2-3	CASSEYEGAADTQYF	TGTGCCAGCAGTGAATATGAGGGAGCGGCAGATACGCAGTATTTT
TRBV27	once	TRBD1	TRBJ1-2	CASTPGQGYYGYTF	TGTGCCAGCACCCCGGGACAGGGGTACTATGGCTACACCTTC
TRBV6-1	NA	TRBD1	TRBJ1-2	CASSVTGGDYGYTF	TGTGCCAGCAGTGTAACAGGGGGTGACTATGGCTACACCTTC
TRBV6-5	NA	TRBD1	TRBJ1-2	CASRSSGGTGVGYTF	TGTGCCAGCAGATCTTCGGGGGGGACAGGGGTCGGCTACACCTTC
TRBV19	NA	NA	TRBJ2-2	CASSIDRNTGELFF	TGTGCCAGTAGTATCGACAGGAACACCGGGGAGCTGTTTTTT
TRBV5-1	once	TRBD1	TRBJ1-1	CASSEGGQELLRVAFF	TGCGCCAGCAGCGAGGGCGGACAGGAGCTCCTTCGTGTAGCTTTCTTT
TRBV5-1	NA	TRBD1	TRBJ1-3	CASSLGQGANGNTIYF	TGCGCCAGCAGCCTAGGACAGGGGGCCAATGGAAACACCATATATTTT
TRBV16	NA	TRBD2	TRBJ2-5	CASSRSGGRGETQYF	TGTGCCAGCAGCCGTAGCGGGGGGCGCGGAGAGACCCAGTACTTC
TRBV6-5	once	NA	TRBJ2-3	CASQSGGDTQYF	TGTGCCAGCCAGTCTGGAGGCGATACGCAGTATTTT
TRBV6-4	once	NA	TRBJ1-1	CASSESAENTEAFF	TGTGCCAGCAGTGAAAGCGCTGAGAACACTGAAGCTTTCTTT
TRBV7-6	NA	TRBD1	TRBJ1-6	CASSLGGQGPGSPLHF	TGTGCCAGCAGCTTAGGAGGACAGGGTCCGGGTTCACCCCTCCACTTT
TRBV27	NA	NA	TRBJ1-2	CASSSRGEIYGYTF	TGTGCCAGCAGCTCCCGGGGGGAAATCTATGGCTACACCTTC
TRBV27	NA	NA	TRBJ2-5	CASSLDFNQGLETQYF	TGTGCCAGCAGTTTAGACTTCAACCAGGGTCTTGAGACCCAGTACTTC
TRBV5-5	NA	TRBD1	TRBJ1-5	CASSPGQGNQPQHF	TGTGCCAGCAGCCCGGGACAGGGGAATCAGCCCCAGCATTTT
TRBV10-3	few	TRBD1	TRBJ2-5	CAISLGGSKETQYF	TGTGCCATCAGTTTAGGGGGCTCTAAAGAGACCCAGTACTTC
TRBV4-2	NA	TRBD2	TRBJ2-7	CASSQNSGGSYEQYF	TGTGCCAGCAGCCAAAATAGCGGGGGGTCCTACGAGCAGTACTTC
TRBV11-2	NA	NA	TRBJ1-1	CASSLDSPPGWTEAFF	TGTGCCAGCAGCTTAGACTCCCCCCCAGGATGGACAGAGGCTTTCTTT
TRBV5-4	NA	NA	TRBJ2-7	CASSLETAPFHEQYF	TGTGCCAGCAGCTTGGAAACAGCCCCTTTCCACGAGCAGTACTTC
TRBV2	NA	NA	TRBJ1-5	CASSRLDPGDQPQHF	TGTGCCAGCAGCCGCCTGGACCCAGGGGATCAGCCCCAGCATTTT
TRBV4-1	few	TRBD2	TRBJ2-7	CASSQAPRELAGSSYEQYF	TGCGCCAGCAGCCAAGCTCCGCGCGAACTAGCGGGAAGCTCCTACGAGCAGTACTTC
TRBV5-6	NA	TRBD1	TRBJ2-2	CASSRRDSPNRELFF	TGTGCCAGCAGCCGAAGGGACAGCCCCAACAGGGAGCTGTTTTTT
TRBV9	NA	TRBD1	TRBJ1-6	CASSLDGQGNSPLHF	TGTGCCAGCAGCCTAGACGGACAGGGAAATTCACCCCTCCACTTT
TRBV5-1	NA	NA	TRBJ2-2	CASSLSQGSTGELFF	TGCGCCAGCAGCTTAAGTCAGGGTTCCACCGGGGAGCTGTTTTTT
TRBV19	NA	NA	TRBJ1-5	CASSQYSNQPQHF	TGTGCCAGTAGCCAGTATAGCAATCAGCCCCAGCATTTT